The 16 T cell receptor beta chains below were found in one sample sequenced in a study of T cell repertoires in cytomegalovirus infection. No antigen is known for these receptors. TCRdb reprocessed the reads with MiXCR, giving one entry per CDR3 protein. The data hold fewer than 900,000 distinct CDR3 sequences, with about 29% observed a single time. The sequencing used cultured CD8+ T cells from PBMCs, collected from culture after CMV antigen stimulation. These receptors came from a human donor in good health (CMV status not recorded). Some clones in this sample may be carry-over from other donors' samples.

The V and J genes are TRBV7-6 and TRBJ2-6; tentatively, D is TRBD1 (5 bases). This CDR3 comprises 13 residues. Germline-derived CDR1 and CDR2 are SGHVS and FNYEAQ. V gave up 5 bases and J gave up 9 bases, with 11 bases separating them. This CDR3 reads CASSRDSFNVLTF. CDR3 sequence (DNA): TGTGCCAGCAGCCGAGACAGCTTCAACGTCCTGACTTTC.

J is TRBJ1-5 and V is TRBV15, with D tentatively TRBD1 (6 bases). Trimming removed 6 bases at V and 4 bases at J, with 16 bases between. The CDR3 loop spans 15 amino acids. Germline V gives CDR1 LNHNV, CDR2 YYDKDF (reference sequence). The CDR3 region is CATRIDRIKNQPQHF. Here the CDR3 DNA reads TGTGCCACCAGGATTGACAGGATAAAAAATCAGCCCCAGCATTTT.

This clonotype was recorded a few times. This chain joins TRBV6-6 and TRBJ1-6, with 7 bases that match TRBD1. The CDR3 is made up of 15 amino acids. J lost 8 bases, V lost 7 bases, and 11 bases had no gene match. Germline CDR1 reads MNHNY; CDR2 reads SVGAGI (reference sequence). The CDR3 sequence: CASTVVPGGDSPLHF. CDR3 sequence (DNA): TGTGCCAGCACTGTCGTACCAGGGGGAGATTCACCCCTCCACTTT.

The chain links TRBV5-8 to TRBJ2-3, with TRBD2 as a possible D gene (6 bases). Germline V gene lookup returns CDR1 SGHTS and CDR2 YDEGEE. This CDR3 has 15 residues. The ends were cut back, 5 bases at V and 2 bases at J, with 15 bases in the middle. CDR3 sequence (DNA): TGTGCCAGCAGTTGGCGGGGTGTGAACACAGATACGCAGTATTTT. Its translation: CASSWRGVNTDTQYF.

This rearrangement joins TRBV12-5 to TRBJ2-7; D might be TRBD1 or TRBD2, each matching 5 bases. This CDR3 has 15 amino acids. Trimming shortened V by 4 bases and J by 6 bases, and 19 bases separated the two germline ends. Germline lookup yields CDR1 LGHNT and CDR2 FRNRAP. The CDR3 is CASGSPEGSLGEQYF. CDR3 DNA: TGTGCTAGTGGTTCCCCCGAGGGGAGTTTGGGCGAGCAGTACTTC.

This clonotype showed up just a few times. The chain employs TRBV6-6 and TRBJ1-2; 7 positions match TRBD1. The J segment lost 4 bases and the V segment lost 4 bases, leaving 12 bases of the junction unmatched. The CDR3 runs 16 residues. Germline V lookup: CDR1 MNHNY, CDR2 SVGAGI (reference sequence). The CDR3: CASSLTGGGGSYGYTF. The DNA of the CDR3 is TGTGCCAGCAGTTTAACCGGGGGAGGGGGCAGCTATGGCTACACCTTC.

This chain links TRBV18 with TRBJ2-2, with 9 bases fitting TRBD2. With V trimmed by 3 bases and J by 4 bases, 9 bases remained unmatched. Germline CDR1 is KGHSH and CDR2 is LQKENI. The CDR3 extends over 17 amino acids. The CDR3: CASSPLGLASATGELFF. DNA of the CDR3: TGTGCCAGCTCACCTCTGGGACTAGCATCGGCCACCGGGGAGCTGTTTTTT.

In this sample, this clonotype turned up many times. The rearrangement links TRBV7-9 to TRBJ1-4, with D perhaps TRBD1 (5 bases). This CDR3 has 18 residues. The germline CDR1 and CDR2 sequences are SEHNR and FQNEAQ (reference sequence). Trimming stripped 8 bases from V and 0 bases from J, with 22 bases between. Written as DNA, the CDR3 is TGTGCCAGCGGCAAACAGGAGGAGGGGCCTGCAACTAATGAAAAACTGTTTTTT. Translating it yields CASGKQEEGPATNEKLFF.

A few counts support this clonotype. The rearrangement joins TRBV2 to TRBJ1-6, with no clear D. The germline gives CDR1 SNHLY, CDR2 FYNNEI. Trimming shortened V by 10 bases and J by 0 bases, and 19 bases separated the two germline ends. CDR3 length equals 17 residues. In DNA form, the CDR3 reads TGTGCCAACAGCAATCCCCAGGAAAGCTCCTATAATTCACCCCTCCACTTT. As protein: CANSNPQESSYNSPLHF.

The V call is TRBV6-1, the J call TRBJ2-7; D is possibly TRBD2 (5 bases). V lost 6 bases and J lost 7, with 25 bases in between. The germline CDR1 and CDR2 sequences are MNHNS and SASEGT. CDR3 size: 16 residues. CDR3 sequence (DNA): TGTGCCAGCAGCGCTTGGCAGGACCCCCTACTAGGAGAGCAGTACGTC. This sequence encodes CASSAWQDPLLGEQYV.

The genes are TRBV7-3 and TRBJ2-1, with D perhaps matching TRBD1 or TRBD2 (6 bases each). Per the germline V gene, CDR1 is SGHTA and CDR2 is FQGTGA. The CDR3 sequence is 14 residues long. V gave up 7 bases and J gave up 5 bases, with 15 bases separating them. The CDR3 bases are TGTGCCAGCATCGAAAGGGGGGTTAACAATGAGCAGTTCTTC. Protein product: CASIERGVNNEQFF.

This clonotype has a handful of counts. This sequence joins TRBV27 and TRBJ1-2, with 9 bases identical to TRBD1. Germline assignment: CDR1 MNHEY and CDR2 SMNVEV (reference sequence). The length of the CDR3 is 15 residues. J was trimmed by 8 bases and V by 5 bases; bases with no gene match: 12. Written as DNA, the CDR3 is TGTGCCAGCAGTACCGGGGGACAGGGACTGAGAGGCTACACCTTC. Its protein is CASSTGGQGLRGYTF.

The V gene is TRBV7-9, the J gene TRBJ2-7; 11 bases agree with TRBD1. Trimming cost V 2 bases and J 6 bases; bases outside gene matches: 9. CDR3 size: 16 residues. The germline V gene has CDR1 SEHNR and CDR2 FQNEAQ (reference sequence). The CDR3 bases are TGTGCCAGCAGCTTATTCCCCGGACAGGGGGCTCGCGAGCAGTACTTC. It yields the protein CASSLFPGQGAREQYF.

With regard to this clonotype: A much larger clonotype is one base distant, so this may be a read error. This rearrangement joins TRBV7-6 to TRBJ2-3; 8 bases agree with TRBD2. The CDR3 loop spans 15 amino acids. Germline values: CDR1 SGHVS, CDR2 FNYEAQ. V lost 3 bases and J lost 2; bases outside the gene matches: 4. The CDR3, as DNA: TGTGCCAGCAGCTTTGGCGGGAGGAACACAGATACGCAGTATTTT. Protein product: CASSFGGRNTDTQYF.

This sequence joins TRBV20-1 and TRBJ1-5; D might be TRBD1 (5 bases). V dropped 3 bases and J dropped 3 bases, with 12 bases sitting between them. The germline gives CDR1 DFQATT, CDR2 SNEGSKA (reference sequence). This CDR3 is built from 14 residues. In nucleotides, the CDR3 is TGCAGTGCTAGGGCAGGGCAATACAATCAGCCCCAGCATTTT. Its translation: CSARAGQYNQPQHF.

This clonotype occurred many times. V is TRBV12-3 or TRBV12-4 and J is TRBJ2-1; maybe TRBD2 (5 bases). The CDR3 is 14 amino acids. The ends were cut back, 5 bases at V and 3 bases at J, with 11 bases in the middle. CDR3 amino acids: CASSPPGVYNEQFF. The CDR3 DNA reads TGTGCCAGCAGTCCCCCCGGGGTCTACAATGAGCAGTTCTTC.